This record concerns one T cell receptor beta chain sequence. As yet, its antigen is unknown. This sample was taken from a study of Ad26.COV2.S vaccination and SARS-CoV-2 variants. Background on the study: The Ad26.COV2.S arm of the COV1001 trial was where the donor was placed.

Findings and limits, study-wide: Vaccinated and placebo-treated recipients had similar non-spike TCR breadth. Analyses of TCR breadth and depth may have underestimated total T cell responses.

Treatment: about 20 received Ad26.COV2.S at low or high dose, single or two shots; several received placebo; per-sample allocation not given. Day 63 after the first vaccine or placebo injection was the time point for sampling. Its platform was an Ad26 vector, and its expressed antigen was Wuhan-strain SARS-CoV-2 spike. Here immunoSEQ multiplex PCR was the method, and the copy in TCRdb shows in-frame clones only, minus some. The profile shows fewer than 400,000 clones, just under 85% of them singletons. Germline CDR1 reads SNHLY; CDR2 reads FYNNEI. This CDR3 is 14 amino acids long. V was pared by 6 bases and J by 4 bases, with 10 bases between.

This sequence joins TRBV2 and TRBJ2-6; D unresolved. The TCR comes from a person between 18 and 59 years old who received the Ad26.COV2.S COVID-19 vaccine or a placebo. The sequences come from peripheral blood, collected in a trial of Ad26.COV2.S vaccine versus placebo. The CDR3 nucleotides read TGTGCCAGCAGCCGACTGGCCGGGGCCAACGTCCTGACTTTC. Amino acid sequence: CASSRLAGANVLTF.